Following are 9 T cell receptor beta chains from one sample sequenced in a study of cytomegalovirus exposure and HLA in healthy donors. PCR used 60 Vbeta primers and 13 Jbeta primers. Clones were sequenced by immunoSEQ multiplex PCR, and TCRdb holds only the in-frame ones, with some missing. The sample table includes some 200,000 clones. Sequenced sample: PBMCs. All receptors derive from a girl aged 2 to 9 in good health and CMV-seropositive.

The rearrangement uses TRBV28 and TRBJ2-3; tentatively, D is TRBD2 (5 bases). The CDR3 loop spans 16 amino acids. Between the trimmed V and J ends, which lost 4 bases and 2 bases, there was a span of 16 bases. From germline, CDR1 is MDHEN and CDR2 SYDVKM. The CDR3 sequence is CASSSYEGTHTDTQYF. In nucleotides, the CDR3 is TGTGCCAGCAGTTCCTATGAGGGAACACACACAGATACGCAGTATTTT.

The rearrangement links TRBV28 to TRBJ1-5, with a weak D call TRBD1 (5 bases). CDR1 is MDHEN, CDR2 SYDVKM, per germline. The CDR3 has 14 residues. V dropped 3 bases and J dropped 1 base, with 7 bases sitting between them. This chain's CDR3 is CASSLGQSNQPQHF. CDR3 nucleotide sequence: TGTGCCAGCAGTTTGGGGCAGAGCAATCAGCCCCAGCATTTT.

DNA for the CDR3: TGTGCCAGCAGTTCCCAGAAAAGGACTAGCGGGAGACGGGCAGATACGCAGTATTTT. It specifies CASSSQKRTSGRRADTQYF. V and J are TRBV27 and TRBJ2-3, with TRBD2 matching 13 bases. The CDR3 contains 19 residues. V gave up 4 bases and J gave up 4 bases; unmatched junction bases: 14. Germline V gives CDR1 MNHEY, CDR2 SMNVEV (reference sequence).

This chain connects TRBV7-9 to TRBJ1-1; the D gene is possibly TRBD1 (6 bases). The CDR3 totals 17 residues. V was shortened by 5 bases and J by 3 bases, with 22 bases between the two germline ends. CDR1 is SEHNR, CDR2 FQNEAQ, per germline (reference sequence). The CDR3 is CASSLTGLLGMDTEAFF. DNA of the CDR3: TGTGCCAGCAGCCTCACAGGGCTCTTGGGGATGGACACTGAAGCTTTCTTT.

CDR3 sequence reads: CAISESGAGENSPLHF. CDR3 DNA: TGTGCCATCAGTGAGTCTGGGGCAGGGGAGAATTCACCCCTCCACTTT. The chain recombines TRBV10-3 with TRBJ1-6, with D possibly matching TRBD1 (6 bases). Germline CDR1 ENHRY, CDR2 SYGVKD. V lost 0 bases to trimming and J lost 7 bases, with 13 bases between them. This CDR3 spans 16 amino acids.

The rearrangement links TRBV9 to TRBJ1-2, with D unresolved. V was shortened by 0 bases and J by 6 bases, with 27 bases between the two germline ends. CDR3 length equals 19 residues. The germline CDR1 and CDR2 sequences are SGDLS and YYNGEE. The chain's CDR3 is CASSVAHPILGGSEDGYTF. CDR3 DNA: TGTGCCAGCAGCGTAGCCCATCCCATTTTAGGTGGTTCTGAGGATGGCTACACCTTC. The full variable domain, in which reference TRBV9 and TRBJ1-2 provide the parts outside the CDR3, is DSGVTQTPKHLITATGQRVTLRCSPRSGDLSVYWYQQSLDQGLQFLIQYYNGEERAKGNILERFSAQQFPDLHSELNLSSLELGDSALYFCASSVAHPILGGSEDGYTFGSGTRLTVV.

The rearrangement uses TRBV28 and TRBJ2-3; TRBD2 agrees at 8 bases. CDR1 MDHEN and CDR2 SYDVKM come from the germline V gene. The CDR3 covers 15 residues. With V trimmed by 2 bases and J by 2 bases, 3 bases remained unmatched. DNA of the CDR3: TGTGCCAGCAGTTTAGGAGCGGGAGTCACAGATACGCAGTATTTT. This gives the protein CASSLGAGVTDTQYF.

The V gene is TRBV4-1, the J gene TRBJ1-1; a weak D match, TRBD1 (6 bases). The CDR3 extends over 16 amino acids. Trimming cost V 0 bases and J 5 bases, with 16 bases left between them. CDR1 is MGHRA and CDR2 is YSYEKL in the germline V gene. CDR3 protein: CASSQESSRGGTEAFF. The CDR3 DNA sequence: TGCGCCAGCAGCCAAGAGAGTTCGAGGGGGGGGACTGAAGCTTTCTTT.

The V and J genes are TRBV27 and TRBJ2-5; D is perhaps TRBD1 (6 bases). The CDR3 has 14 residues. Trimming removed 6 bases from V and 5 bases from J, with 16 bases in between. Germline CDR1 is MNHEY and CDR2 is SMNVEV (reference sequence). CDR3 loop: CASSHRTDGETQYF. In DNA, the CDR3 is TGTGCCAGCAGCCACCGGACAGATGGGGAGACCCAGTACTTC.